This TCR beta chain comes out of a study of CD8 T cells in Susac syndrome. RNA, at roughly 0.5 to 1 ug, was reverse transcribed with random hexamers. Amplification of TCR beta CDR3 by immunoSEQ multiplex PCR spanned 54 Vbeta and 13 Jbeta. TCRdb recomputed calls from the immunoSEQ multiplex PCR reads with MiXCR, one row per CDR3 protein. The sample holds 160,000 or so distinct CDR3 sequences, around 94% seen once. TCR beta was sequenced from blood CD8+ and CD4+ T cells. Included as multiple sclerosis controls were treatment-naive patients who had stable or active relapsing-remitting disease. Negative magnetic isolation gave CD8+ and CD4+ cells; FACS enriched CD8+ TEMRA. The source of this sequence is a human donor with multiple sclerosis. The sequenced sample was CD4+ T cells from PBMCs.

CDR3 bases: TGTGCCAGCAGTGCTCGAGATGGCTACACCTTC. Residues: CASSARDGYTF. The chain employs TRBV28 and TRBJ1-2; D is undetermined. Trimming left V 5 bases short and J 6 bases short, with 7 bases between. From germline, CDR1 is MDHEN and CDR2 SYDVKM. The CDR3 totals 11 residues.